These 15 T cell receptor beta chains were all obtained from the same sample, sequenced in a study of cytomegalovirus exposure and HLA in healthy donors. Primers included in the PCR were 60 Vbeta and 13 Jbeta primers. Assay: immunoSEQ multiplex PCR; the TCRdb copy retains only in-frame clones and omits some. The sample lists over 150,000 clones, about four fifths seen once, with about 13% in the top ten. Sequencing was done on a sample of PBMCs. Receptor source: a woman aged 50 to 60 in good health and CMV-seronegative.

The V call is TRBV28, the J call TRBJ1-2, with a tentative D call TRBD1 (5 bases). V lost 3 bases and J 4 bases, leaving 6 bases between the germline ends. This CDR3 spans 12 amino acids. Germline lookup yields CDR1 MDHEN and CDR2 SYDVKM. The CDR3, as DNA: TGTGCCAGCAGTTTTCAGGGCTATGGCTACACCTTC. Amino acids: CASSFQGYGYTF.

The chain joins TRBV7-3 to TRBJ2-2; tentative D call: TRBD2 (5 bases). V was shortened by 4 bases and J by 0 bases, with 12 bases between the two germline ends. The CDR3 extends over 16 amino acids. Germline loops: CDR1 SGHTA, CDR2 FQGTGA. This CDR3 is CASSSGSRANTGELFF. The CDR3 DNA sequence: TGTGCCAGCAGCTCGGGGAGTCGGGCGAACACCGGGGAGCTGTTTTTT.

The table lists this clone with a count of one. This rearrangement joins TRBV4-3 to TRBJ2-7; no definite D call. The V gene's germline CDR1 is LGHNA and CDR2 YSLEER. The CDR3 is made up of 14 amino acids. Trimming took off 1 base at V and 0 bases at J, with 7 bases between the two ends. DNA of the CDR3: TGCGCCAGCAGCCAAGTCATCAACTCCTACGAGCAGTACTTC. The encoded protein is CASSQVINSYEQYF.

The rearrangement joins TRBV4-1 to TRBJ2-5, with TRBD2 as a possible D gene (6 bases). V was cut by 1 base and J by 2 bases, with 14 bases left in between. Germline CDR1 reads MGHRA; CDR2 reads YSYEKL. CDR3 length: 16 residues. The CDR3 region is CASSQAEGVKQETQYF. CDR3 DNA sequence: TGCGCCAGCAGCCAAGCGGAGGGCGTTAAACAAGAGACCCAGTACTTC.

The V call is TRBV6-1, the J call TRBJ2-5, with D possibly being TRBD1 (5 bases). There are 13 residues in the CDR3. Looked up from germline, CDR1 is MNHNS and CDR2 is SASEGT. V gave up 2 bases and J gave up 6 bases, with 10 bases separating them. For the CDR3, the DNA is TGTGCCAGCAGTGAATCCGACAGACAGACCCAGTACTTC. This translates into CASSESDRQTQYF.

The rearrangement links TRBV5-1 to TRBJ2-2; weak D call: TRBD2 (5 bases). The CDR3 runs to 16 residues. CDR1 is SGHRS, CDR2 YFSETQ, per germline. V gave up 0 bases and J gave up 4 bases, with 13 bases separating them. The CDR3 nucleotides read TGCGCCAGCAGCTTGGCCTTCACGGGAAGCACCGGGGAGCTGTTTTTT. Residues: CASSLAFTGSTGELFF.

The V and J genes are TRBV5-6 and TRBJ1-4; D remains ambiguous. The germline V and J ends were trimmed by 4 bases and 0 bases, with 7 bases remaining between them. The CDR3 is made up of 14 amino acids. The germline CDR1 and CDR2 sequences are SGHDT and YYEEEE. CDR3 residues: CASSLLATNEKLFF. CDR3 coding DNA: TGTGCCAGCAGCCTCCTTGCAACTAATGAAAAACTGTTTTTT.

The V call is TRBV6-5, the J call TRBJ2-4, with 10 bases matching TRBD2. CDR1 MNHEY and CDR2 SVGAGI come from the germline V gene. The J segment lost 6 bases and the V segment lost 4 bases, leaving 9 bases of the junction unmatched. The length of the CDR3 is 16 residues. The CDR3 coding sequence is TGTGCCAGCAGTTCGATTCTAACTAGCGGGGCAAACATTCAGTACTTC. It specifies CASSSILTSGANIQYF.

The chain is built from TRBV7-9 and TRBJ2-2, with unresolved D. Trimming stripped 1 base from V and 6 bases from J, with 12 bases between. Looked up from germline, CDR1 is SEHNR and CDR2 is FQNEAQ (reference sequence). The CDR3 covers 15 residues. CDR3 sequence reads: CASSLDRGVSGELFF. CDR3 DNA sequence: TGTGCCAGCAGCTTAGATAGAGGAGTTTCCGGGGAGCTGTTTTTT.

Of note for this clone: One end of the junction varies from germline; a read error may be responsible. This chain joins TRBV7-9 and TRBJ2-7; possibly TRBD2 for D (6 bases). Germline loops: CDR1 SEHNR, CDR2 FQNEAQ (reference sequence). The CDR3 spans 15 residues. The CDR3 nucleotides read TGTTCCAGCAGCTTAGGGAAAGCGGGCGCCCCCGAGCAGTACTTC. Amino acid sequence: CSSSLGKAGAPEQYF.

The chain is built from TRBV2 and TRBJ2-1; TRBD2 is a possible D gene (6 bases). Germline CDR1 SNHLY, CDR2 FYNNEI. The CDR3 is made up of 12 amino acids. Trimming removed 6 bases from V and 12 bases from J, with 15 bases in between. This CDR3 reads CASRATSLLQFF. DNA for the CDR3: TGTGCCAGCAGGGCGACTAGTCTCTTGCAGTTCTTC.

This chain connects TRBV6-1 to TRBJ2-3, with a tentative D call TRBD2 (7 bases). The CDR3 loop spans 13 amino acids. Germline V gene data show CDR1 as MNHNS and CDR2 as SASEGT. V was cut by 3 bases and J by 8 bases, with 12 bases left in between. CDR3 residues: CASSEGASGTQYF. As DNA, the CDR3 is TGTGCCAGCAGTGAGGGGGCTAGCGGTACGCAGTATTTT.

This clone was picked up a small number of times. The chain carries TRBV5-4 and TRBJ1-2; D possibly corresponds to TRBD1 (5 bases). Trimming removed 3 bases from V and 8 bases from J, with 17 bases in between. The CDR3 contains 14 residues. CDR1 and CDR2 from the germline V gene are SGHNT and YYREEE (reference sequence). The CDR3 here is CASSSDYGGGGYTF. The CDR3 DNA is TGTGCCAGCAGCTCGGACTACGGGGGAGGAGGCTACACCTTC.

The chain is built from TRBV7-9 and TRBJ2-1; D perhaps matches TRBD2 (6 bases). Per germline, CDR1 SEHNR and CDR2 FQNEAQ (reference sequence). This CDR3 has 15 amino acids. V lost 4 bases, J lost 3 bases, and 13 bases lay in between. CDR3 protein: CASSSRAGSYNEQFF. Here the CDR3 DNA reads TGTGCCAGCAGCTCCAGGGCCGGGAGCTACAATGAGCAGTTCTTC.

This rearrangement joins TRBV28 to TRBJ2-7, with D tentatively TRBD2 (6 bases). The germline V gene has CDR1 MDHEN and CDR2 SYDVKM. V lost 7 bases and J lost 2, with 15 bases in between. The CDR3 runs to 14 residues. The CDR3 sequence is CASTGGKSAYEQYF. CDR3 bases: TGTGCCAGCACCGGGGGTAAATCGGCCTACGAGCAGTACTTC.